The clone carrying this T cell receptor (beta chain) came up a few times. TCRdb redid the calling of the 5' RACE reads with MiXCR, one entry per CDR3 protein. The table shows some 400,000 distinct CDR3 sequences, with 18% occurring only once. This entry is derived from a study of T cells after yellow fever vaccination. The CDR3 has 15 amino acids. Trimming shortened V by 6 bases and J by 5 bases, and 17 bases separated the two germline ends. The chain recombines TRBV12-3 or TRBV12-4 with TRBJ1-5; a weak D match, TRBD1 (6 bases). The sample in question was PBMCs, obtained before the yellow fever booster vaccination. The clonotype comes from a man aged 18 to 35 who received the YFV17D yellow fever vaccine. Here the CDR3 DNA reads TGTGCCAGCAGCCCCGGGGGGAGGGGGGATCAGCCCCAGCATTTT. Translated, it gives CASSPGGRGDQPQHF.